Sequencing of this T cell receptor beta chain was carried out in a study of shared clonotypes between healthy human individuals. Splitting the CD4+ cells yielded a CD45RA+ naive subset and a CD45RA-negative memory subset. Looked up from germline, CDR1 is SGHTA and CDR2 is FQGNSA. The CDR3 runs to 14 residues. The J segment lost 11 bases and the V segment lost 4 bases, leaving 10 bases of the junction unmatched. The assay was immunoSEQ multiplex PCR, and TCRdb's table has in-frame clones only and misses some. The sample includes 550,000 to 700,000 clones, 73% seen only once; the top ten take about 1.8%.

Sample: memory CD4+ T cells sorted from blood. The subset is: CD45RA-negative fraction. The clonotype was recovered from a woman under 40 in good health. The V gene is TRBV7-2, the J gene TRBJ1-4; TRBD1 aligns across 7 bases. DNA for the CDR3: TGTGCCAGCAGCTCGGACAGGCGGGCGCCGAAACTGTTTTTT. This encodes CASSSDRRAPKLFF.